The clone carrying this T cell receptor beta chain was seen a handful of times. Its antigen is unknown. Germline V gene lookup returns CDR1 MDHEN and CDR2 SYDVKM. This CDR3 is 15 amino acids long. V gave up 6 bases and J gave up 2 bases; unmatched junction bases: 4. These data come from a study of cytotoxic CD8 clonotypes in ibrutinib-treated CLL. Study information: There were, on average, around 260,000 productive templates and some 90,000 productive rearrangements per sample. Study-wide findings and caveats: Sampling times differed between sustained-remission and progressing patients. Contraction or stability on treatment was seen for public clonotypes, which were uncommon. Clonality climbed at ibrutinib response, then dropped toward baseline at progression.

Measured with immunoSEQ multiplex PCR; TCRdb has only the in-frame clones, and not every one. The sample contains tens of thousands of clones, over 45% of which appear only once. The sample in question was PBMCs, obtained before ibrutinib treatment. The source of this sequence is a human donor with chronic lymphocytic leukemia. The rearrangement joins TRBV28 to TRBJ2-3, with TRBD2 matching 11 bases. CDR3 sequence (DNA): TGTGCCAGCAGCTCTAGCGGGGGGATCACAGATACGCAGTATTTT. This codes for CASSSSGGITDTQYF. The full variable domain, with the rest looked up from reference TRBV28 and TRBJ2-3, is DVKVTQSSRYLVKRTGEKVFLECVQDMDHENMFWYRQDPGLGLRLIYFSYDVKMKEKGDIPEGYSVSREKKERFSLILESASTNQTSMYLCASSSSGGITDTQYFGPGTRLTVL.